This T cell receptor (beta chain) emerged from a study of shared clonotypes between healthy human individuals. Across the whole study: CD8 memory received one plate per donor, CD8 naive two, CD4 memory three and CD4 naive three.

Germline CDR1 MNHNS, CDR2 SASEGT. Trimming removed 6 bases from V and 2 bases from J, with 12 bases in between. The CDR3 runs 14 residues. The assay was immunoSEQ multiplex PCR, and TCRdb's table has in-frame clones only and misses some. The data contain over 700,000 clones, about two thirds of them singletons. The sample consisted of memory CD4+ T cells sorted from blood. As for subset: CD45RA-negative fraction. The chain carries TRBV6-1 and TRBJ2-3; either TRBD1 or TRBD2 may supply D (6 bases each). The clonotype comes from a woman aged 25-40 years in good health. The CDR3 is CASRDRTNTDTQYF. CDR3 in DNA: TGTGCCAGCAGAGACAGGACTAACACAGATACGCAGTATTTT.